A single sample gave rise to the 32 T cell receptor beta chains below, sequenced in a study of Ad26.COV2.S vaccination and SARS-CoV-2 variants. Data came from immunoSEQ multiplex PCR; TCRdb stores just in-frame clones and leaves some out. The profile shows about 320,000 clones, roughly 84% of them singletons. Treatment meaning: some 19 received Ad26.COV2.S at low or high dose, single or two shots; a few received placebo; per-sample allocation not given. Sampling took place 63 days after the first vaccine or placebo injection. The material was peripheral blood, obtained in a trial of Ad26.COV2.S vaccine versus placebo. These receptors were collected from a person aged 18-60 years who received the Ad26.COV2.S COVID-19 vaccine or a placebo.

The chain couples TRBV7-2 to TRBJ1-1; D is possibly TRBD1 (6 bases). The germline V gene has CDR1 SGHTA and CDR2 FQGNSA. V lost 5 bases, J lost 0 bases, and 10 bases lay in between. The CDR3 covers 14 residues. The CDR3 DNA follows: TGTGCCAGCAGCACCCGGACAGTGAACACTGAAGCTTTCTTT. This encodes CASSTRTVNTEAFF.

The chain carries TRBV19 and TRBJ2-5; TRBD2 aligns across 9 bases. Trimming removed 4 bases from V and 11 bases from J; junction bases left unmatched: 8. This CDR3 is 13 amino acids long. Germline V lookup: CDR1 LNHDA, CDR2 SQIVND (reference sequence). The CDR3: CASSKPSGVTQYF. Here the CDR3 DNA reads TGTGCCAGTAGTAAGCCTAGCGGGGTTACTCAGTACTTC. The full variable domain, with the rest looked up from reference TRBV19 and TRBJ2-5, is DGGITQSPKYLFRKEGQNVTLSCEQNLNHDAMYWYRQDPGQGLRLIYYSQIVNDFQKGDIAEGYSVSREKKESFPLTVTSAQKNPTAFYLCASSKPSGVTQYFGPGTRLLVL.

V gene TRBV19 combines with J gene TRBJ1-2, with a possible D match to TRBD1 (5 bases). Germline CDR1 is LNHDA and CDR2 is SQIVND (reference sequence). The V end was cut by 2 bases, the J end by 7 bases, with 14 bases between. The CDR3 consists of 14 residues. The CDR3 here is CASSIRGLYSGYTF. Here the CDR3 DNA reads TGTGCCAGTAGTATACGGGGACTTTACAGTGGCTACACCTTC.

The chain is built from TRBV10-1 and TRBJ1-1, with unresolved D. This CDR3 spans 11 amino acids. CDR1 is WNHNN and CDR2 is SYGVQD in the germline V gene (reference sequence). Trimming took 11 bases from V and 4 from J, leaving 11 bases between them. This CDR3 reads CARIRGTEAFF. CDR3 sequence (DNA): TGCGCCCGAATTCGGGGCACTGAAGCTTTCTTT.

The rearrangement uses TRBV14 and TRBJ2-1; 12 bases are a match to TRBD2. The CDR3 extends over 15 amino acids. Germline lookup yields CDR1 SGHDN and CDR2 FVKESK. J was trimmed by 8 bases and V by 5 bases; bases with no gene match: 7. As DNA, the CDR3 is TGTGCCAGCAGCACCCTAGCGGGGGGGATGGATGAGCAGTTCTTC. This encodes CASSTLAGGMDEQFF.

CDR3 sequence reads: CSAGLMGHTNTGELFF. CDR3 in DNA: TGCAGCGCGGGATTGATGGGACATACGAACACCGGGGAGCTGTTTTTT. The chain has TRBV29-1 and TRBJ2-2; maybe TRBD1 (6 bases). The V end was cut by 7 bases, the J end by 0 bases, with 18 bases between. The CDR3 covers 16 residues. Germline V gene data show CDR1 as SQVTM and CDR2 as ANQGSEA.

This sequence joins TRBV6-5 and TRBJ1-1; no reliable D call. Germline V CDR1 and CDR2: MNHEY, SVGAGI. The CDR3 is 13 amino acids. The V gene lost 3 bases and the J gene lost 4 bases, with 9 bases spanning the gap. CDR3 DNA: TGTGCCAGCAGTTATGGTGGTTTCACTGAAGCTTTCTTT. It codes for CASSYGGFTEAFF.

The CDR3 region has the DNA TGTGCCAGCTCAGACGCAGGGAACCCTAACTATGGCTACACCTTC. Translating it yields CASSDAGNPNYGYTF. This sequence joins TRBV18 and TRBJ1-2, with a weak D call TRBD1 (5 bases). V lost 5 bases and J lost 0, with 13 bases in between. Germline assignment: CDR1 KGHSH and CDR2 LQKENI. CDR3 length: 15 residues.

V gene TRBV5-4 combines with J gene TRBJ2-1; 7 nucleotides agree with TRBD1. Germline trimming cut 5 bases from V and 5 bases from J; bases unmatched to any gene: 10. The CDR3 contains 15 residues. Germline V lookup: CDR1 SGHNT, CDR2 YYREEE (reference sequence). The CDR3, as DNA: TGTGCCAGCAGTAAACAGGGGTCATTCCACAATGAGCAGTTCTTC. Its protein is CASSKQGSFHNEQFF.

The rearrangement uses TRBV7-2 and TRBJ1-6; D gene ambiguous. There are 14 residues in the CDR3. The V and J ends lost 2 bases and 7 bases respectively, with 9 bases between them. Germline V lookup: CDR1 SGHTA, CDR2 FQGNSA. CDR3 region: CASSLLAGNSPLHF. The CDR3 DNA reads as TGTGCCAGCAGCTTACTGGCGGGGAATTCACCCCTCCACTTT. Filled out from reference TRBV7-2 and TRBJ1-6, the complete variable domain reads GAGVSQSPSNKVTEKGKDVELRCDPISGHTALYWYRQSLGQGLEFLIYFQGNSAPDKSGLPSDRFSAERTGGSVSTLTIQRTQQEDSAVYLCASSLLAGNSPLHFGNGTRLTVT.

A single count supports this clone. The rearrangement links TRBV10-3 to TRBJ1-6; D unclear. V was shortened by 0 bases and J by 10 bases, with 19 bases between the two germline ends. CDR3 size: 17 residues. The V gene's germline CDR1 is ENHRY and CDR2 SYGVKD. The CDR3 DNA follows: TGTGCCATCAGTGAGTCCCCCTCGACTCATCAAGGATCACCCCTCCACTTT. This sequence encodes CAISESPSTHQGSPLHF.

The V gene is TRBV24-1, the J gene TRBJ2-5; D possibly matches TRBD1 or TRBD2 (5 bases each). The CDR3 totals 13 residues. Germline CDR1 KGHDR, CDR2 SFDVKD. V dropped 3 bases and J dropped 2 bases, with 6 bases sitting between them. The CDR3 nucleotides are TGTGCCACCAGTGATGGGGGACAAGAGACCCAGTACTTC. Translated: CATSDGGQETQYF.

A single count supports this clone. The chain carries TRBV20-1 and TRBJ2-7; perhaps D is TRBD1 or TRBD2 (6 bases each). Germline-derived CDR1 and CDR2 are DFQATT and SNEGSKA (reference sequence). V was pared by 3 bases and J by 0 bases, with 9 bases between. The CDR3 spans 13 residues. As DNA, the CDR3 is TGCAGTGCTAGTAGGGGGGCCTCCTACGAGCAGTACTTC. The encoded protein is CSASRGASYEQYF.

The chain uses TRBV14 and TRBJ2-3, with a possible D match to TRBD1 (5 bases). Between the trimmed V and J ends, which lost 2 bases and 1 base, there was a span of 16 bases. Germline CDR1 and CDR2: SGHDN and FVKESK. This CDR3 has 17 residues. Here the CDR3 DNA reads TGTGCCAGCAGCCAAACGGACATCGTCTACGGCACAGATACGCAGTATTTT. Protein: CASSQTDIVYGTDTQYF.

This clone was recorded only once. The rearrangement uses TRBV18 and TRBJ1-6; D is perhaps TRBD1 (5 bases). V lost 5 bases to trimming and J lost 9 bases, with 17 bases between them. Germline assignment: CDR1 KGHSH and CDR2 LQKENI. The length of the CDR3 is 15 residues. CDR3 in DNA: TGTGCCAGCTCAACAAGCCAGGGTGTCACTTCACCCCTCCACTTT. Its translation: CASSTSQGVTSPLHF. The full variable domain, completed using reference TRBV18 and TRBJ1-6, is NAGVMQNPRHLVRRRGQEARLRCSPMKGHSHVYWYRQLPEEGLKFMVYLQKENIIDESGMPKERFSAEFPKEGPSILRIQQVVRGDSAAYFCASSTSQGVTSPLHFGNGTRLTVT.

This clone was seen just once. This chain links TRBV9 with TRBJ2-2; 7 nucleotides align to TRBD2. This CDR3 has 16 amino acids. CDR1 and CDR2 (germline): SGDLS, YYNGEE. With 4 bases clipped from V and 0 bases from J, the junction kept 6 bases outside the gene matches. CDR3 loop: CASSLTGGSNTGELFF. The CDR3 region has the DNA TGTGCCAGCAGCCTCACGGGGGGTTCGAACACCGGGGAGCTGTTTTTT.

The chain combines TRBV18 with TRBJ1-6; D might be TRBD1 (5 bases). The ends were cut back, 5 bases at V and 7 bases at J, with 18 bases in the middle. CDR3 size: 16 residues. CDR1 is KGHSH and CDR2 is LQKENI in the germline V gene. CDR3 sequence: CASSGNTGLGNSPLHF. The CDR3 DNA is TGTGCCAGCTCAGGAAACACGGGACTCGGAAATTCACCCCTCCACTTT. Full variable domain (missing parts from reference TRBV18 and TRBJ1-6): NAGVMQNPRHLVRRRGQEARLRCSPMKGHSHVYWYRQLPEEGLKFMVYLQKENIIDESGMPKERFSAEFPKEGPSILRIQQVVRGDSAAYFCASSGNTGLGNSPLHFGNGTRLTVT.

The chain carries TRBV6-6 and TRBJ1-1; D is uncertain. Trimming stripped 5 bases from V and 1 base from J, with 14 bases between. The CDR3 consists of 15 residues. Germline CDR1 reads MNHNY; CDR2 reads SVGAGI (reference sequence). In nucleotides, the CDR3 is TGTGCCAGCAGTCACGTAGCGGGGTCGAACACTGAAGCTTTCTTT. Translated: CASSHVAGSNTEAFF.

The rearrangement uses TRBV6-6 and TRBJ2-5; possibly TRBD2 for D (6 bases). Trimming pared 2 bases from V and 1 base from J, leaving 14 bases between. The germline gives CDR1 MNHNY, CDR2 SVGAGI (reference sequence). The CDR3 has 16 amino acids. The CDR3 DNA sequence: TGTGCCAGCAGTTACGGAGGGTCAGCGACCCAAGAGACCCAGTACTTC. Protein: CASSYGGSATQETQYF.

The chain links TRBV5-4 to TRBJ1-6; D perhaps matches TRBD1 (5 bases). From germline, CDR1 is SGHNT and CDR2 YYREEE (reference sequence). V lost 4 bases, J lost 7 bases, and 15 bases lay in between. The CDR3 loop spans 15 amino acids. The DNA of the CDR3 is TGTGCCAGCAGCCTATCGGGACGAGGAAATTCACCCCTCCACTTT. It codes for CASSLSGRGNSPLHF.

CDR3 protein: CASSATFKEKLFF. The CDR3 nucleotides are TGTGCCAGCAGTGCGACATTTAAAGAAAAACTGTTTTTT. The chain employs TRBV6-4 and TRBJ1-4; D is ambiguous. The CDR3 runs to 13 residues. Germline lookup yields CDR1 MRHNA and CDR2 SNTAGT. V was shortened by 4 bases and J by 8 bases, with 11 bases between the two germline ends.

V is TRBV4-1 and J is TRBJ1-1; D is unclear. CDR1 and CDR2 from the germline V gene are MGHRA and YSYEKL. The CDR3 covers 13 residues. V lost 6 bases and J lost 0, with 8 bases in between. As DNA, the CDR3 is TGCGCCAGCAGAAAGTCGATGAACACTGAAGCTTTCTTT. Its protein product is CASRKSMNTEAFF.

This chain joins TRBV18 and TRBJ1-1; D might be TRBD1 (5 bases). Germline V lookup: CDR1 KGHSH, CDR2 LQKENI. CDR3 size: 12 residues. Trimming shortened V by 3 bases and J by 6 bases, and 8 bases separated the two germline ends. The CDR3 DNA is TGTGCCAGCTCACCGACGGGGCCTGAAGCTTTCTTT. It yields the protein CASSPTGPEAFF.

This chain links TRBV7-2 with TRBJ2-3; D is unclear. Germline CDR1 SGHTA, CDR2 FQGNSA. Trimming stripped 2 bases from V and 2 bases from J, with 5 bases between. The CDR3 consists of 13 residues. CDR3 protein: CASSLKFTDTQYF. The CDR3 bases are TGTGCCAGCAGCTTAAAGTTCACAGATACGCAGTATTTT.

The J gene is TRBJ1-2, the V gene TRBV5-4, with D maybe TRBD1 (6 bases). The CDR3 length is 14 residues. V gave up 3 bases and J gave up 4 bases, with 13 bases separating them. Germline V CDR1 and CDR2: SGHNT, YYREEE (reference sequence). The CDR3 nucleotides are TGTGCCAGCAGCTCTGAACAGGGAGTCTATGGCTACACCTTC. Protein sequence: CASSSEQGVYGYTF.

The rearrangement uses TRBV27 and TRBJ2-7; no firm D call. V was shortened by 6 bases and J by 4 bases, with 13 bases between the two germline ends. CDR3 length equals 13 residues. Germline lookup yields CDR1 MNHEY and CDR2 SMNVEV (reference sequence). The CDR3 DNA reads TGTGCCAGCAGCATCCGCCCGGCTTACGAGCAGTACTTC. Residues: CASSIRPAYEQYF.

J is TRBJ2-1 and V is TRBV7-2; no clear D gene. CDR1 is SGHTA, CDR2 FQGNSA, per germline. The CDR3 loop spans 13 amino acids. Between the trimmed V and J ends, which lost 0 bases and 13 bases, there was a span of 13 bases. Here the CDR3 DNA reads TGTGCCAGCAGCTTAGCGGCGGAAGATGGCCAGTTCTTC. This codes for CASSLAAEDGQFF.

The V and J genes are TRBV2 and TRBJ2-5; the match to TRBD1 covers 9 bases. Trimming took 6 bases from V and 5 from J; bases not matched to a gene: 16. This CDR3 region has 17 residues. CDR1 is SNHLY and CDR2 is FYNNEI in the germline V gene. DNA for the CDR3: TGTGCCAGCAGCCGATCCGGGACAGGGATGAGGATCGAGACCCAGTACTTC. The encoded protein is CASSRSGTGMRIETQYF.

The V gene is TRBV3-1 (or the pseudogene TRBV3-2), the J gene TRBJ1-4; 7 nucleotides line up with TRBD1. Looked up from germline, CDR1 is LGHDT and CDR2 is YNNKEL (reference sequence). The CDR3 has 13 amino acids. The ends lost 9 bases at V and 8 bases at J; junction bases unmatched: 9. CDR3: CASVGQGDEKLFF. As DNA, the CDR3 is TGTGCCAGTGTGGGGCAGGGGGACGAAAAACTGTTTTTT.

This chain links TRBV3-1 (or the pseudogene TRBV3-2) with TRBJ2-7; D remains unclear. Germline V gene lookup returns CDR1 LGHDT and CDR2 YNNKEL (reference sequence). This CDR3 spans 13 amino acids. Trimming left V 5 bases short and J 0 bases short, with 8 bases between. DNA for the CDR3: TGTGCCAGCAGCTCGACGTACTCCTACGAGCAGTACTTC. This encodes CASSSTYSYEQYF.

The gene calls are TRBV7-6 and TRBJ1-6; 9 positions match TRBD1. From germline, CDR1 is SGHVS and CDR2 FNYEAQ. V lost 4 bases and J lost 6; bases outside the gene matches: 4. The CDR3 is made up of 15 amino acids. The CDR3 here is CASSSPGQGNSPLHF. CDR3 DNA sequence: TGTGCCAGCAGCTCTCCGGGACAGGGTAATTCACCCCTCCACTTT.

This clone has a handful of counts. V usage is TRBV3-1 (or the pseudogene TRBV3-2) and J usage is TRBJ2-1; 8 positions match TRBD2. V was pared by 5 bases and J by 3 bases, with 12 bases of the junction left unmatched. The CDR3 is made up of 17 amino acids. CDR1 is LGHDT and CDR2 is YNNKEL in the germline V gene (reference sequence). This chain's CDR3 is CASSSPVAGRGYNEQFF. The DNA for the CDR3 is TGTGCCAGCAGCTCCCCGGTAGCGGGGAGGGGCTACAATGAGCAGTTCTTC.